The 20 T cell receptor beta chains below were found in one sample sequenced in a study of beta chain features in type 1 diabetes. As every portion of the isolated RNA was reverse transcribed, the sequencing read expressed TCRB transcripts. Clones were sequenced by immunoSEQ multiplex PCR, and TCRdb holds only the in-frame ones, with some missing. Among hundreds of thousands of clones listed, around a sixth were seen once. The sequenced sample consisted of naive CD4+ T cells from blood. The origin of the receptors is a man aged 18-30 years in good health.

The sample holds a few counts of this clone. This sequence joins TRBV5-6 and TRBJ1-3; D ambiguous. Germline V gene data show CDR1 as SGHDT and CDR2 as YYEEEE. There are 16 residues in the CDR3. V was clipped by 0 bases and J by 0 bases, with 10 bases between them. The CDR3 DNA is TGTGCCAGCAGCTTGGGTTCTTTGGCCTCTGGAAACACCATATATTTT. This sequence encodes CASSLGSLASGNTIYF.

This clone was seen only a few times. Other DNA sequences from this sample encode an identical CDR3 as well. V gene TRBV28 combines with J gene TRBJ1-2; the match to TRBD1 covers 7 bases. The length of the CDR3 is 13 residues. Trimming cost V 5 bases and J 5 bases; bases outside gene matches: 5. The germline V gene encodes CDR1 MDHEN and CDR2 SYDVKM. DNA for the CDR3: TGTGCCAGCAGTATAACAGGGGCATATGGCTACACCTTC. This codes for CASSITGAYGYTF.

The rearrangement links TRBV28 to TRBJ1-2; weak D call: TRBD1 (6 bases). CDR3 length: 15 residues. Trimming left V 6 bases short and J 5 bases short, with 19 bases between. Germline loops: CDR1 MDHEN, CDR2 SYDVKM. The CDR3 DNA reads TGTGCCAGCAGCCTGGATGCCCAAAGGGGGTATGGCTACACCTTC. As protein: CASSLDAQRGYGYTF.

This clone has only a few counts. The V and J genes are TRBV7-2 and TRBJ1-1; 8 nucleotides agree with TRBD1. CDR1 is SGHTA, CDR2 FQGNSA, per germline. CDR3 length: 14 amino acids. V lost 5 bases and J lost 4; bases outside the gene matches: 6. DNA for the CDR3: TGTGCCAGCAGCATAAGACAGGGGCTCACTGAAGCTTTCTTT. Translation gives CASSIRQGLTEAFF. Drawing the rest from reference TRBV7-2 and TRBJ1-1, the complete variable domain is GAGVSQSPSNKVTEKGKDVELRCDPISGHTALYWYRQSLGQGLEFLIYFQGNSAPDKSGLPSDRFSAERTGGSVSTLTIQRTQQEDSAVYLCASSIRQGLTEAFFGQGTRLTVV.

This clone was recorded a few times. The chain is built from TRBV7-2 and TRBJ2-1, with D perhaps TRBD1 (6 bases). V lost 4 bases, J lost 8 bases, and 12 bases lay in between. The CDR3 totals 13 residues. The V gene's germline CDR1 is SGHTA and CDR2 FQGNSA. CDR3 sequence: CASSSRQAHEQFF. CDR3 in DNA: TGTGCCAGCAGCTCAAGACAGGCCCATGAGCAGTTCTTC.

The chain joins TRBV5-4 to TRBJ1-2, with TRBD1 matching 8 bases. The germline V gene has CDR1 SGHNT and CDR2 YYREEE (reference sequence). Trimming removed 3 bases from V and 1 base from J; junction bases left unmatched: 2. This CDR3 region has 14 residues. CDR3 residues: CASSSGQGNYGYTF. CDR3 DNA: TGTGCCAGCAGCTCAGGACAGGGTAACTATGGCTACACCTTC.

This clone appeared a few times. The chain joins TRBV28 to TRBJ1-5; D is perhaps TRBD1 (5 bases). The CDR3 sequence is 12 residues long. Looked up from germline, CDR1 is MDHEN and CDR2 is SYDVKM. Trimming pared 3 bases from V and 11 bases from J, leaving 11 bases between. The CDR3 nucleotides read TGTGCCAGCAGTTTCCCCGGGGGGTCCCAGCATTTT. This gives the protein CASSFPGGSQHF.

The genes are TRBV18 and TRBJ2-7; D is possibly TRBD1 (6 bases). Trimming took 4 bases from V and 3 from J, leaving 13 bases between them. This CDR3 contains 14 residues. The germline V gene encodes CDR1 KGHSH and CDR2 LQKENI. CDR3 protein: CASSLNRADYEQYF. In nucleotides, the CDR3 is TGTGCCAGCTCACTCAACAGGGCGGACTACGAGCAGTACTTC.

This clone was seen only a few times. The rearrangement links TRBV4-1 to TRBJ1-5; 7 bases agree with TRBD1. The CDR3 runs to 16 residues. The junction had 12 bases not matched to a gene; V was cut back by 4 bases and J by 6 bases. Germline values: CDR1 MGHRA, CDR2 YSYEKL. The CDR3 DNA reads as TGCGCCAGCAGCCGAGGAAGAACACAGGGGAGTCAGCCCCAGCATTTT. Translating gives CASSRGRTQGSQPQHF.

The chain uses TRBV28 and TRBJ1-2; D uncertain. V lost 3 bases to trimming and J lost 4 bases, with 6 bases between them. CDR3 length equals 12 residues. The V gene's germline CDR1 is MDHEN and CDR2 SYDVKM. The CDR3 loop reads CASSFSGYGYTF. In DNA, the CDR3 is TGTGCCAGCAGTTTTTCGGGCTATGGCTACACCTTC.

This clone was detected a few times. J is TRBJ2-3 and V is TRBV9; the D is unclear. With 4 bases removed from V and 0 bases from J, the gap between germline ends came to 3 bases. Germline CDR1 is SGDLS and CDR2 is YYNGEE. This CDR3 comprises 12 residues. The CDR3 DNA follows: TGTGCCAGCAGCCTTAGCACAGATACGCAGTATTTT. It yields the protein CASSLSTDTQYF.

This clone was seen a handful of times. The chain carries TRBV4-3 and TRBJ2-7; D is unclear. This CDR3 spans 14 amino acids. Germline V CDR1 and CDR2: LGHNA, YSLEER. The ends were cut back, 1 base at V and 2 bases at J, with 9 bases in the middle. CDR3 coding DNA: TGCGCCAGCAGCCAAGTGGACCTCCCCTACGAGCAGTACTTC. It is translated as CASSQVDLPYEQYF.

This rearrangement joins TRBV4-3 to TRBJ2-2, with D perhaps TRBD1 (6 bases). Germline CDR1 LGHNA, CDR2 YSLEER. The CDR3 has 15 residues. The V end lost 2 bases, the J end lost 7 bases, and 14 bases lay between the germline ends. Here the CDR3 DNA reads TGCGCCAGCAGCCAAAGGGGGAGTGTCGGCGGGGAGCTGTTTTTT. It is translated as CASSQRGSVGGELFF.

The chain has TRBV7-8 and TRBJ2-7; unclear D gene. The length of the CDR3 is 12 residues. The V and J ends lost 11 bases and 0 bases respectively, with 11 bases between them. Looked up from germline, CDR1 is SGHVS and CDR2 is FQNEAQ. The CDR3 coding sequence is TGTGCCTCCAGCCCCCTCTCCTACGAGCAGTACTTC. Amino acid sequence: CASSPLSYEQYF. The whole variable domain, filled in from reference TRBV7-8 and TRBJ2-7, reads GAGVSQSPRYKVAKRGQDVALRCDPISGHVSLFWYQQALGQGPEFLTYFQNEAQLDKSGLPSDRFFAERPEGSVSTLKIQRTQQEDSAVYLCASSPLSYEQYFGPGTRLTVT.

This clone was counted at least ten times. The same CDR3 also results from other DNA sequences found in this sample. The CDR3 is CASSLGRGGQFF. For the CDR3, the DNA is TGTGCCAGCAGTCTAGGAAGGGGCGGGCAGTTCTTC. This chain joins TRBV27 and TRBJ2-1; TRBD1 is a possible D gene (5 bases). The CDR3 length is 12 residues. Germline V gene data show CDR1 as MNHEY and CDR2 as SMNVEV (reference sequence). Deletions cut 5 bases from V and 12 bases from J, with 14 bases between.

This chain joins TRBV18 and TRBJ1-1; D is unclear. Trimming shortened V by 6 bases and J by 8 bases, and 10 bases separated the two germline ends. The germline gives CDR1 KGHSH, CDR2 LQKENI. CDR3 length: 11 residues. The CDR3 DNA reads as TGTGCCAGCTCTGAATATGGCGAAGCTTTCTTT. This translates into CASSEYGEAFF. The whole variable domain, filled in from reference TRBV18 and TRBJ1-1, reads NAGVMQNPRHLVRRRGQEARLRCSPMKGHSHVYWYRQLPEEGLKFMVYLQKENIIDESGMPKERFSAEFPKEGPSILRIQQVVRGDSAAYFCASSEYGEAFFGQGTRLTVV.

In its sample, this clone was seen a few times. V gene TRBV28 combines with J gene TRBJ2-7; TRBD2 matches 12 bases. Germline CDR1 is MDHEN and CDR2 is SYDVKM. CDR3 length: 14 residues. Unmatched junction bases numbered 2, after V lost 5 bases and J lost 3 bases. CDR3 nucleotide sequence: TGTGCCAGCAGTCAGACTAGCGGGAGCTACGAGCAGTACTTC. Its protein product is CASSQTSGSYEQYF.

This clone has just a few counts. This chain connects TRBV4-2 to TRBJ1-1, with no clear D. Trimming cost V 0 bases and J 10 bases, with 9 bases left between them. CDR1 is LGHNA and CDR2 is YNFKEQ in the germline V gene. The CDR3 has 12 residues. CDR3: CASSQENPPAFF. DNA for the CDR3: TGTGCCAGCAGCCAAGAGAACCCCCCAGCTTTCTTT.

This clone was picked up a small number of times. The rearrangement uses TRBV27 and TRBJ2-3; D assignment may be TRBD1 or TRBD2 (5 bases each). The germline gives CDR1 MNHEY, CDR2 SMNVEV (reference sequence). The CDR3 is 17 residues long. Trimming shortened V by 4 bases and J by 1 base, and 18 bases separated the two germline ends. The CDR3 DNA is TGTGCCAGCAGTTCCCTATCACCGGGACGGGGCACAGATACGCAGTATTTT. Amino acid sequence: CASSSLSPGRGTDTQYF.

The chain carries TRBV7-9 and TRBJ1-6; D is possibly TRBD1 (6 bases). This CDR3 contains 14 residues. Trimming took off 4 bases at V and 10 bases at J, with 14 bases between the two ends. CDR1 and CDR2 (germline): SEHNR, FQNEAQ (reference sequence). CDR3 residues: CASSSTGSRSPLHF. CDR3 nucleotide sequence: TGTGCCAGCAGCTCCACAGGGAGTCGATCACCCCTCCACTTT.